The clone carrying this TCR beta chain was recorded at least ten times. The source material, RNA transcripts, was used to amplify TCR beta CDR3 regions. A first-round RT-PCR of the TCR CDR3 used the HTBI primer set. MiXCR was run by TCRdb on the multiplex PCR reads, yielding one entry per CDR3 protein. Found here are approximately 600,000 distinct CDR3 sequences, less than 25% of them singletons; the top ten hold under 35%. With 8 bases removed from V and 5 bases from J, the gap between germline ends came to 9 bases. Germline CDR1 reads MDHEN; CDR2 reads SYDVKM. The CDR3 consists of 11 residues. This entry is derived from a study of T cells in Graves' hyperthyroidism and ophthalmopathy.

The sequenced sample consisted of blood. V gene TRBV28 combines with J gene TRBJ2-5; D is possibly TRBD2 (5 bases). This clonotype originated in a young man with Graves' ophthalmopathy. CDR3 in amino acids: CASADFETQYF. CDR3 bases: TGTGCCAGCGCGGACTTTGAGACCCAGTACTTC.